The source of this T cell receptor beta chain is a study of shared clonotypes between healthy human individuals. Study details: The plates for each donor numbered three CD4 naive, three CD4 memory, two CD8 naive and one CD8 memory.

In regard to this clone: Its antigen remains unidentified.

Here immunoSEQ multiplex PCR was the method, and the copy in TCRdb shows in-frame clones only, minus some. The sample comprises some 2 million clones, 85% to 95% of which are singletons, and 0.13% rests with the top ten. Germline CDR1 MGHRA, CDR2 YSYEKL. This CDR3 is 15 amino acids long. V dropped 1 base and J dropped 6 bases, with 13 bases sitting between them. Study results and caveats: The study found lower generation probabilities in non-shared clonotypes than in those shared by all four donors.

This TCR was recovered from a young man in good health. This chain connects TRBV4-1 to TRBJ1-5; weak D call: TRBD1 (5 bases). The sequenced material came from naive CD4+ T cells sorted from blood. Documented subset: CD45RA+ positively selected. This CDR3 reads CASSQVRGPRQPQHF. The CDR3 nucleotides read TGCGCCAGCAGCCAAGTGAGGGGTCCCCGTCAGCCCCAGCATTTT.